What follows are 16 T cell receptor beta chains derived from one specimen sequenced in a study of T cell responses to AZD1222 COVID-19 vaccine (dated by TCRdb to 2020 to 2022). The receptor library was made with the immunoSEQ multiplex PCR assay. In TCRdb, the immuneACCESS table is reduced to in-frame sequences with V and J assigned. These tables do not hold every clone; where another copy was compared, an unresolved V gene accounts for under half, and the others remain unexplained. Present in this sample are 130,000 to 150,000 clones, about 86% of which were seen just once. The ten largest clones represent 5% to 6% of the sample. Reading the label with the study, this specimen's time point is: about 28 days (+/-7) after the second vaccine dose. The sequencing used peripheral blood, collected 28 days after the second AZD1222 dose. Receptors were obtained from an adult who received the AZD1222 COVID-19 vaccine.

V and J are TRBV29-1 and TRBJ1-6; weak D call: TRBD1 (5 bases). The CDR3 is made up of 13 amino acids. Germline V lookup: CDR1 SQVTM, CDR2 ANQGSEA. Trimming stripped 4 bases from V and 7 bases from J, with 11 bases between. DNA for the CDR3: TGCAGCGTTGGATCGGGGGAAAATTCACCCCTCCACTTT. This gives the protein CSVGSGENSPLHF.

The V gene is TRBV5-6, the J gene TRBJ1-4; D is possibly TRBD1 (5 bases). This CDR3 region has 16 residues. Germline V CDR1 and CDR2: SGHDT, YYEEEE. Trimming pared 2 bases from V and 2 bases from J, leaving 13 bases between. The chain's CDR3 is CASSLDVGLTNEKLFF. Here the CDR3 DNA reads TGTGCCAGCAGCTTAGATGTGGGACTGACTAATGAAAAACTGTTTTTT.

Comment on this clone: One end of the junction varies from germline; a read error may be responsible. The V gene is TRBV4-1, the J gene TRBJ1-2, with 9 bases aligning to TRBD1. The CDR3 has 13 amino acids. Per germline, CDR1 MGHRA and CDR2 YSYEKL. The CDR3 is CASSRGTGLDQSF. CDR3 bases: TGCGCCAGCAGCCGTGGGACAGGGCTCGATCAGTCCTTC.

The CDR3 nucleotides read TGTGCCAGCAAGGTTGGCAATCAGCCCCAGCATTTT. This encodes CASKVGNQPQHF. V gene TRBV6-5 combines with J gene TRBJ1-5, with D uncertain. Germline assignment: CDR1 MNHEY and CDR2 SVGAGI. This CDR3 has 12 residues. The V end was cut by 7 bases, the J end by 2 bases, with 6 bases between.

This chain uses TRBV3-1 (or the pseudogene TRBV3-2) with TRBJ1-2, with D unclear. Germline V CDR1 and CDR2: LGHDT, YNNKEL (reference sequence). Trimming removed 1 base at V and 13 bases at J, with 16 bases between. The CDR3 consists of 13 residues. CDR3 bases: TGTGCCAGCAGCCAAGCTGAACTAGGCGGTTTCACCTTC. Translated, it gives CASSQAELGGFTF.

Turning to this clone: Other nucleotide sequences in the sample specify the same CDR3. V and J are TRBV5-1 and TRBJ1-1, with D tentatively TRBD1 (5 bases). The germline CDR1 and CDR2 sequences are SGHRS and YFSETQ. This CDR3 is built from 14 residues. V shed 0 bases and J shed 1 base, with 7 bases lying between them. The CDR3 sequence: CASSLAGQNTEAFF. The CDR3 region has the DNA TGCGCCAGCAGCTTGGCAGGACAGAACACTGAAGCTTTCTTT.

V is TRBV13 and J is TRBJ1-3; D is unclear. CDR1 PRHDT and CDR2 FYEKMQ come from the germline V gene (reference sequence). The CDR3 sequence is 15 residues long. Trimming removed 1 base at V and 0 bases at J, with 7 bases between. CDR3: CASSLDGNSGNTIYF. The CDR3 region has the DNA TGTGCCAGCAGCTTAGACGGAAACTCTGGAAACACCATATATTTT.

The chain uses TRBV27 and TRBJ2-7, with TRBD2 matching 8 bases. V dropped 1 base and J dropped 4; count of bases not matched to a gene: 9. The CDR3 sequence is 16 residues long. In germline, CDR1 is MNHEY, CDR2 SMNVEV (reference sequence). As DNA, the CDR3 is TGTGCCAGCAGTTTATACCCCAGCGGGAGATCTTACGAGCAGTACTTC. Its protein is CASSLYPSGRSYEQYF.

CDR3 in amino acids: CASSLAGQGGSSGANVLTF. CDR3 nucleotides: TGTGCCAGCAGCTTGGCAGGACAGGGGGGATCTTCTGGGGCCAACGTCCTGACTTTC. The chain couples TRBV5-4 to TRBJ2-6; TRBD1 matches 10 bases. Per germline, CDR1 SGHNT and CDR2 YYREEE (reference sequence). This CDR3 is 19 amino acids long. Trimming at V came to 0 bases and at J to 1 base, leaving 7 bases not matched to a gene.

The chain uses TRBV6-5 and TRBJ1-2, with D possibly being TRBD1 (6 bases). The CDR3 covers 15 residues. Germline V CDR1 and CDR2: MNHEY, SVGAGI. Between the trimmed V and J ends, which lost 5 bases and 2 bases, there was a span of 15 bases. This CDR3 reads CASSRPSQGNYGYTF. Here the CDR3 DNA reads TGTGCCAGCAGTCGGCCCTCACAGGGAAACTATGGCTACACCTTC.

The J gene is TRBJ2-3, the V gene TRBV4-2; no definite D call. The V end lost 0 bases, the J end lost 4 bases, and 8 bases lay between the germline ends. The germline V gene encodes CDR1 LGHNA and CDR2 YNFKEQ. The CDR3 loop spans 14 amino acids. The CDR3 region is CASSQDRAPDTQYF. The CDR3, as DNA: TGTGCCAGCAGCCAAGATCGGGCTCCAGATACGCAGTATTTT.

As concerns this clone: This specimen includes other DNA sequences encoding the same CDR3. The chain joins TRBV5-1 to TRBJ1-1; 9 bases line up with TRBD1. This CDR3 region has 15 residues. V shed 4 bases, J shed 1 base, and the junction held 5 bases outside the gene matches. CDR1 is SGHRS and CDR2 is YFSETQ in the germline V gene. The CDR3 is CASSPGTGPNTEAFF. The CDR3 nucleotides are TGCGCCAGCAGCCCGGGGACAGGGCCGAACACTGAAGCTTTCTTT.

This clone appeared a single time. The chain recombines TRBV3-1 (or the pseudogene TRBV3-2) with TRBJ2-7, with 7 bases fitting TRBD1. The CDR3 covers 15 residues. Germline V lookup: CDR1 LGHDT, CDR2 YNNKEL (reference sequence). The V segment lost 4 bases and the J segment 3 bases; nucleotides outside the gene matches: 9. CDR3 DNA sequence: TGTGCCAGCAGCCCGGGGACAGCTCCTTACTACGAGCAGTACTTC. Translating gives CASSPGTAPYYEQYF.

The chain joins TRBV11-2 to TRBJ1-2; D unresolved. Germline CDR1 reads SGHAT; CDR2 reads FQNNGV. V was shortened by 3 bases and J by 5 bases, with 7 bases between the two germline ends. The CDR3 is 12 amino acids. The chain's CDR3 is CASSFPQYGYTF. DNA for the CDR3: TGTGCCAGCAGCTTCCCCCAATATGGCTACACCTTC.

The rearrangement links TRBV5-6 to TRBJ1-4; TRBD1 is a possible D gene (6 bases). CDR3 length: 16 residues. Looked up from germline, CDR1 is SGHDT and CDR2 is YYEEEE. Deletions cut 3 bases from V and 5 bases from J, with 17 bases between. The CDR3 sequence: CASSWGSRGGNEKLFF. The CDR3 nucleotides read TGTGCCAGCAGCTGGGGGTCCCGCGGGGGCAATGAAAAACTGTTTTTT.

The rearrangement uses TRBV5-4 and TRBJ2-1; perhaps TRBD1 as D (6 bases). Germline values: CDR1 SGHNT, CDR2 YYREEE (reference sequence). Deletions cut 0 bases from V and 6 bases from J, with 13 bases between. The CDR3 totals 15 residues. The CDR3 DNA follows: TGTGCCAGCAGCTTGGACAGGGTTGCCTCCAATGAGCAGTTCTTC. Protein: CASSLDRVASNEQFF.